The T cell receptor (beta chain) described here comes from a study of T cell responses to AZD1222 COVID-19 vaccine. CDR1 is SEHNR, CDR2 FQNEAQ, per germline (reference sequence). V was cut by 4 bases and J by 9 bases, with 13 bases left in between. The CDR3 extends over 13 amino acids. Only in-frame clones appear in the TCRdb table, and some are missing; sequencing was by immunoSEQ multiplex PCR. Of 100,000 to 150,000 clones listed, 90% are singletons. The source was peripheral blood, collected on day 0 of AZD1222 vaccination. This clonotype was sampled from an adult in good health. The gene calls are TRBV7-9 and TRBJ2-1; D is unresolved. The CDR3 coding sequence is TGTGCCAGCAGCTCTTCCGCGCCGGGTGAGCAGTTCTTC. Its protein product is CASSSSAPGEQFF.